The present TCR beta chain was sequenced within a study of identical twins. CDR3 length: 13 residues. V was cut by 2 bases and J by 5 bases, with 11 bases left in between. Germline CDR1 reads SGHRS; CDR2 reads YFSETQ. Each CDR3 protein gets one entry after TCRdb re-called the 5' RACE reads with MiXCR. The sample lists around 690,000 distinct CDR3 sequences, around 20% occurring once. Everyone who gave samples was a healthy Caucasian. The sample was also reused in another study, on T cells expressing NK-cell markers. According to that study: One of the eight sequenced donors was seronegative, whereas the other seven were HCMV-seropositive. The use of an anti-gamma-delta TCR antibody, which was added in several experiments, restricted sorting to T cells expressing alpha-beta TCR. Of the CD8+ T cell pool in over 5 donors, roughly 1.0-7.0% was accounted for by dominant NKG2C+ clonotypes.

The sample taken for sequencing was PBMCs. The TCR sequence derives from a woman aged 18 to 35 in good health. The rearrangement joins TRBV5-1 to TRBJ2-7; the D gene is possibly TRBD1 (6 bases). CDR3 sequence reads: CASSLGTHDEQYF. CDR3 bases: TGCGCCAGCAGCTTAGGGACACACGACGAGCAGTACTTC.